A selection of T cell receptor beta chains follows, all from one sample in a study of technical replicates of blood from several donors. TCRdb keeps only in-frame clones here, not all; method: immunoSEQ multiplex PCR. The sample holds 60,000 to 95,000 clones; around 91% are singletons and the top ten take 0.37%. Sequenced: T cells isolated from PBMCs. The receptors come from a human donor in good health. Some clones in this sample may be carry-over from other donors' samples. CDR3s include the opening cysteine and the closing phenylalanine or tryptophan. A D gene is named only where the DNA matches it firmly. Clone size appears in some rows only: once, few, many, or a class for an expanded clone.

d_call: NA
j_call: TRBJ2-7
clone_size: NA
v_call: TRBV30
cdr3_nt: TGTGCCTGGAGTACCCCGGGCTACGAGCAGTACTTC
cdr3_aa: CAWSTPGYEQYF

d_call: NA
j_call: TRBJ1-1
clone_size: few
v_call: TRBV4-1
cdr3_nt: TGCGCCAGCAGCCAAGGACAGGTTAACACTGAAGCTTTCTTT
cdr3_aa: CASSQGQVNTEAFF

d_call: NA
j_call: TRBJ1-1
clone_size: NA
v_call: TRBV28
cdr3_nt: TGTGCCAGCAGTTTAAGACAGGCGGAAGCTTTCTTT
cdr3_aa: CASSLRQAEAFF

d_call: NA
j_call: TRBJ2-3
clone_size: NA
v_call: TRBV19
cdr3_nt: TGTGCCAGTAGTAGCCCCCCAGGGGCCCTTTTCACAGATACGCAGTATTTT
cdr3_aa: CASSSPPGALFTDTQYF

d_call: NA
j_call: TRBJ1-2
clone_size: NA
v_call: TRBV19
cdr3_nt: TGTGCCAGTAGCCGGGGTACCTATGGCTACACCTTC
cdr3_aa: CASSRGTYGYTF

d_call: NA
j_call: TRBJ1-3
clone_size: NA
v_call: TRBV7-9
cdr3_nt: TGTGCCAGCAGCTCTTCGGGACTTGGAAACACCATATATTTT
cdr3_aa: CASSSSGLGNTIYF

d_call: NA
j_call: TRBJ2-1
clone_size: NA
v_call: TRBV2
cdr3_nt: TGTGCCAGCAGTCCCCAGGGTCCTGAGCAGTTCTTC
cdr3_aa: CASSPQGPEQFF

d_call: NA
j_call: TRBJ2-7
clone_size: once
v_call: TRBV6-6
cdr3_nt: TGTGCCAGCAGTTACTCAATTCGCTCCTACGAGCAGTACTTC
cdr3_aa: CASSYSIRSYEQYF

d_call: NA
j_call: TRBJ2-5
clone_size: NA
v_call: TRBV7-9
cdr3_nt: TGTGCCAGCAGCTTGCCGGATAGCCTTCAAGAGACCCAGTACTTC
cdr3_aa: CASSLPDSLQETQYF

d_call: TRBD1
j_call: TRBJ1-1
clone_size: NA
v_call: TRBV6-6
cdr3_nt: TGTGCCAGCAGTATCCAGGGGGCTGATAACACTGAAGCTTTCTTT
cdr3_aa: CASSIQGADNTEAFF

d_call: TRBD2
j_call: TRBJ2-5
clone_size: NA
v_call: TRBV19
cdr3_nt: TGTGCCAGTAGTGCTAGCGGGAGTCGGTGGGAGACCCAGTACTTC
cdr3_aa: CASSASGSRWETQYF

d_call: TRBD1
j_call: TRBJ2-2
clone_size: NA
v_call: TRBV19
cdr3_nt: TGTGCCAGTAGTCAGGGGGCTTGGAGTAACACCGGGGAGCTGTTTTTT
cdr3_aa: CASSQGAWSNTGELFF

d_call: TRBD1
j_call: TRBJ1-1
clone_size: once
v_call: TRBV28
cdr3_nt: TGTGCCAGCAGCAGGACAGGGGAGGGCACTGAAGCTTTCTTT
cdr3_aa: CASSRTGEGTEAFF

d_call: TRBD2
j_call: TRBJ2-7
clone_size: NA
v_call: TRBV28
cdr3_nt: TGTGCCAGCAGTTCCGGGACTAGCGGGAACTACGAGCAGTACTTC
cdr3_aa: CASSSGTSGNYEQYF

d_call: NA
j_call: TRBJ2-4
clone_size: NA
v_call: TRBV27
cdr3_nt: TGTGCCAGCAAACTCTATAGCAAAAACATTCAGTACTTC
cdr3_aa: CASKLYSKNIQYF

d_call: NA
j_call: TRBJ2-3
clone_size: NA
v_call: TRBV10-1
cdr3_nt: TGCGCCAGCAGTGATAACAGGATTACAGATACGCAGTATTTT
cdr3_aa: CASSDNRITDTQYF

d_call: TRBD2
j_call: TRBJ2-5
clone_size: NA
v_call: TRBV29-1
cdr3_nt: TGCAGCGTTGAAATCACGGGAGGTCAAGAGACCCAGTACTTC
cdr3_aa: CSVEITGGQETQYF

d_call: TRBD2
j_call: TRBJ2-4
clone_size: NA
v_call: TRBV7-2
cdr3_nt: TGTGCCAGCAGCTGGGGGGGGGCCAAAAACATTCAGTACTTC
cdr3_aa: CASSWGGAKNIQYF

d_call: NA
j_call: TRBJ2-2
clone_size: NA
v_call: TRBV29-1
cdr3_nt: TGCAGCGTTTTAAGAGGGACTAACACCGGGGAGCTGTTTTTT
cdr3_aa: CSVLRGTNTGELFF

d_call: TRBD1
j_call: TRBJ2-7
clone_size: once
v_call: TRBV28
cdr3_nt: TGTGCCAGCAGATTCAACCGGGACAGGGGGATGAAGCGGTTCACCTACGAGCAGTACTTC
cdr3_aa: CASRFNRDRGMKRFTYEQYF

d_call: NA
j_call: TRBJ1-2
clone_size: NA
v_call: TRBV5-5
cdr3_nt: TGTGCCAGCAGCCGGTTACAGGGCGACGGCTACACCTTC
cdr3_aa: CASSRLQGDGYTF

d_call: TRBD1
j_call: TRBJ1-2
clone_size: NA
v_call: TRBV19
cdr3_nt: TGTGCCAGTAACCAGGGGGAAGGCTACACCTTC
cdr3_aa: CASNQGEGYTF

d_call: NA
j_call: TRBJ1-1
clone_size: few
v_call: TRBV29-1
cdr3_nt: TGCAGCGTTGAAGCGGGGGTGGACACTGAAGCTTTCTTT
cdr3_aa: CSVEAGVDTEAFF

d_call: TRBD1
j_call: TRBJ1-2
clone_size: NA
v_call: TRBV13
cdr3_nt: TGTGCCAGCAGCTCAGGACAGGGGGTTGAGAACTATGGCTACACCTTC
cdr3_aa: CASSSGQGVENYGYTF

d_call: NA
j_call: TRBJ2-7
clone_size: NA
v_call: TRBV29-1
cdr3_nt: TGCAGCGTTTGGGCCGGGGGGCACGAGCAGTACTTC
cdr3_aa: CSVWAGGHEQYF

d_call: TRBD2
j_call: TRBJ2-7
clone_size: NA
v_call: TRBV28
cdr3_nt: TGTGCCAGCAGCCAAAAGGGACTAGACAGATACGAGCAGTACTTC
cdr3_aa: CASSQKGLDRYEQYF

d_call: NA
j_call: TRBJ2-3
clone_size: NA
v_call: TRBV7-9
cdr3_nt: TGTGCCAGCAGCCCGACTAGTTTCGCAGATACGCAGTATTTT
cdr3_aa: CASSPTSFADTQYF

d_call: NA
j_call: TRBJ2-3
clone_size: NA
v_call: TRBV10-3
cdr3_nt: TGTGCCATCAGTGAGGACAGGGGAAGGAATAAGCGGGGCATCACAGATACGCAGTATTTT
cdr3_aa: CAISEDRGRNKRGITDTQYF

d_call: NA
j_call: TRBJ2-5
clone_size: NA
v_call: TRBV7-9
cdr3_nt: TGTGCCAGCAGCTTGGGTCAGGGCAGGGATTTCGAGACCCAGTACTTC
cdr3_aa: CASSLGQGRDFETQYF

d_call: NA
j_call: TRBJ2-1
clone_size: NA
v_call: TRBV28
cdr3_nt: TGTGCCAGCAGTTTATTTAGGAGGGGGCTAAGGTCCTACAATGAGCAGTTCTTC
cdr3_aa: CASSLFRRGLRSYNEQFF

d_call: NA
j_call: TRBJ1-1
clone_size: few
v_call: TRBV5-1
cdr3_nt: TGCGCCAGCAGCGATGGACAGAGAGGAACTGAAGCTTTCTTT
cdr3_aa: CASSDGQRGTEAFF

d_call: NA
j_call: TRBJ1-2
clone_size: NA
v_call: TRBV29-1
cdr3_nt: TGCAGCGAGGCAAGCAACGGGGGCTACACCTTC
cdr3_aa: CSEASNGGYTF

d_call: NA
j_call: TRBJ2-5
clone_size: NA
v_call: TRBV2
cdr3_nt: TGTGCCAGCAGTGAGGATATCGGGGACCAAGAGACCCAGTACTTC
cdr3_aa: CASSEDIGDQETQYF

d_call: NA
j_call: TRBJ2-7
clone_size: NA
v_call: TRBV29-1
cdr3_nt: TGCAGCGCCAACAGGGCCGGGAACGAGCAGTACTTC
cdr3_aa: CSANRAGNEQYF

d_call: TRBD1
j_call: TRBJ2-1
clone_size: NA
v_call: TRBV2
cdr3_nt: TGTGCCAGCAATCGACAGGGGCGGTACAATGAGCAGTTCTTC
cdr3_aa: CASNRQGRYNEQFF

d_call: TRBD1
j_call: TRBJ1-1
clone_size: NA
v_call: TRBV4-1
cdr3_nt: TGCGCCAGCAGCATCCGACAGGGGGCAATGAACACTGAAGCTTTCTTT
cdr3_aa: CASSIRQGAMNTEAFF

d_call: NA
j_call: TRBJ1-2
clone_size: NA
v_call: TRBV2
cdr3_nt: TGTGCCAGCAGCGAGGGGACATTCTATGGCTACACCTTC
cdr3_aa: CASSEGTFYGYTF

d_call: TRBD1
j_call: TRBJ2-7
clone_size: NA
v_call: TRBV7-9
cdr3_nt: TGTGCCAGCAGCATAACCCGGGACAGCCTTCGGGAGCAGTACTTC
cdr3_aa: CASSITRDSLREQYF

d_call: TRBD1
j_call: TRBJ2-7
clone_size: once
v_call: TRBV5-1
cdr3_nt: TGCGCCAGCAGCGGGGGACAGGGGAGGAACGAGCAGTACTTC
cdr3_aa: CASSGGQGRNEQYF

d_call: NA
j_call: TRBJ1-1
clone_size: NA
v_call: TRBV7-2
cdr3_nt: TGTGCCAGCAGCCTACAGGGTCACACTGAAGCTTTCTTT
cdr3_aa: CASSLQGHTEAFF

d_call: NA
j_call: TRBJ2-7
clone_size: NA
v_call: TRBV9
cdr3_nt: TGTGCCAGCAGCGTAGAAGCGGGTGAGCAGTACTTC
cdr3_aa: CASSVEAGEQYF

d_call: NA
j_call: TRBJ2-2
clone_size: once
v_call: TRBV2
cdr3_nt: TGTGCCAGCAGTGGATTGAGAGGGCACACCGGGGAGCTGTTTTTT
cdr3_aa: CASSGLRGHTGELFF

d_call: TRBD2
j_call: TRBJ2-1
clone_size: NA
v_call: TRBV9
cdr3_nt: TGTGCCAGCAGCCAAGCCCCCGGGACTAGCGGGAGGACCTACAATGAGCAGTTCTTC
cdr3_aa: CASSQAPGTSGRTYNEQFF

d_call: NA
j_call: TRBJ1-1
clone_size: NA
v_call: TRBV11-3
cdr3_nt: TGTGCCAGCAGCTCCAGTCAGGACACTGAAGCTTTCTTT
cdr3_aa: CASSSSQDTEAFF

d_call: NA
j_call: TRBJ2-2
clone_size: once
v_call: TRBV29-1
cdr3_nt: TGCAGCGTTGCAAGGGGGAGGAACACCGGGGAGCTGTTTTTT
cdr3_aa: CSVARGRNTGELFF

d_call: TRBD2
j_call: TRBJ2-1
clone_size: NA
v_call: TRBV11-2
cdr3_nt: TGTGCCAGCAGCCCCCCCGCTGGAGCGGGAGGGCCTTACAATGAGCAGTTCTTC
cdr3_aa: CASSPPAGAGGPYNEQFF

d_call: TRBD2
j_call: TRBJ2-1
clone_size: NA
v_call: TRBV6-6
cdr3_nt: TGTGCCAGCAGCGGGCCGGGACTAGCTAACAATGAGCAGTTCTTC
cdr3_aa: CASSGPGLANNEQFF

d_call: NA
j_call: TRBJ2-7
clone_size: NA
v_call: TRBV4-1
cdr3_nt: TGCGCCAGCAGCCAAGAAGTCAGGGTAATCGAGCAGTACTTC
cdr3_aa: CASSQEVRVIEQYF

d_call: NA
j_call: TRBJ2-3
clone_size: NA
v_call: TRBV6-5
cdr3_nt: TGTGCCAGCAAGGCCAGCGCTAGCACAGATACGCAGTATTTT
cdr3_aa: CASKASASTDTQYF

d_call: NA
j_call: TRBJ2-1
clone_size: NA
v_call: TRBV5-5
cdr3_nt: TGTGCCAGCAGCTTGCTTACCGGGTCCTACAATGAGCAGTTCTTC
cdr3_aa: CASSLLTGSYNEQFF

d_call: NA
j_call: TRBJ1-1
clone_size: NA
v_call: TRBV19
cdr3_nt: TGTGCCAGTAGTAGTGGTCGAGGGAACCAGAACACTGAAGCTTTCTTT
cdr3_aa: CASSSGRGNQNTEAFF